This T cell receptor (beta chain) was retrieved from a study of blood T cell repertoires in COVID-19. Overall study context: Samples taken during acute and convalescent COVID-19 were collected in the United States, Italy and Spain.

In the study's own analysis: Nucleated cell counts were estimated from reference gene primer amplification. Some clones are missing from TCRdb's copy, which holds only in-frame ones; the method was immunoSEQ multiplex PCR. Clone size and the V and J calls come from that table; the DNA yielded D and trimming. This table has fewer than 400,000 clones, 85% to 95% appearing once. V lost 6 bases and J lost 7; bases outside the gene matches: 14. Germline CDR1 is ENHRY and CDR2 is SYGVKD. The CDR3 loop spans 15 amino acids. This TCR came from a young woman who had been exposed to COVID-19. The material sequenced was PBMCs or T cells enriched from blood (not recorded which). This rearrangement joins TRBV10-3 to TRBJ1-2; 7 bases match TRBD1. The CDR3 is CAIRPSDRAKGGYTF. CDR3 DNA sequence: TGTGCCATCAGACCCTCTGACAGGGCTAAGGGTGGCTACACCTTC.